The sequence of this TCR beta chain was determined in a study of blood T cell repertoires in COVID-19. The CDR3 sequence is 13 residues long. Trimming stripped 3 bases from V and 4 bases from J, with 9 bases between. The germline CDR1 and CDR2 sequences are MDHEN and SYDVKM. The data were produced by immunoSEQ multiplex PCR, yet TCRdb's version contains in-frame clones alone and is incomplete. The data contain over 200,000 clones, 80% to 90% of them seen just once; the ten biggest clones take up around a tenth. The chain couples TRBV28 to TRBJ1-2, with a weak D call TRBD1 (5 bases). This TCR came from a man between 35 and 55 years old who had recovered from COVID-19. Sequences were obtained from PBMCs or T cells enriched from blood (not recorded which). CDR3 DNA sequence: TGTGCCAGCAGTTTCGACAGCTTCTATGGCTACACCTTC. This codes for CASSFDSFYGYTF.